The source of this TCR beta chain is a study of blood T cell repertoires in COVID-19. Authors' data handling: Cell counts per sample came from amplifying reference gene primers. Sequencing used immunoSEQ multiplex PCR; TCRdb keeps in-frame clones, though not all of them. The V and J calls and clone size come from that table; D and trimming were worked out from the DNA. This sample has under 250,000 clones, with roughly 86% found just once. J lost 15 bases, V lost 0 bases, and 5 bases had no gene match. Germline lookup yields CDR1 MRHNA and CDR2 SNTAGT. This CDR3 is 12 amino acids long. This TCR came from a woman aged 60-70 years who had recovered from COVID-19. The sequenced material came from peripheral blood. The chain joins TRBV6-4 to TRBJ2-1; TRBD2 agrees at 7 bases. CDR3 in DNA: TGTGCCAGCAGTGACTCCGGGACTACGGTGTTCTTC. It is translated as CASSDSGTTVFF.